Given below is one T cell receptor beta chain in context. Its antigen is currently unknown. This sample is drawn from a study of OX40 agonist ivuxolimab in advanced cancers. Study as a whole: Cancers in dose escalation were hepatocellular, melanoma, renal cell and head and neck.

Study-level results: At doses 0.1 to 3.0 mg/kg, CD4+ and CD8+ clones expanded.

Germline CDR1 is SGHRS and CDR2 is YFSETQ. Trimming removed 3 bases from V and 7 bases from J, with 16 bases in between. The CDR3 has 15 residues. The method was immunoSEQ multiplex PCR; TCRdb's version includes in-frame clones alone and lacks a portion of them. The sample records roughly 64,000 clones, about 90% being singletons. The gene calls are TRBV5-1 and TRBJ1-4; weak D call: TRBD1 (6 bases). The sequence was obtained from an adult with an advanced solid tumor such as melanoma, head and neck, liver or kidney cancer. The sequenced sample was CD4+ or CD8+ T cells sorted from blood, obtained in a trial of the OX40 agonist ivuxolimab. The CDR3 reads CASSYSRGAVEKLFF. The CDR3 DNA reads TGCGCCAGCAGCTACTCCCGGGGGGCTGTTGAAAAACTGTTTTTT. Full variable domain (rest looked up from reference TRBV5-1 and TRBJ1-4): KAGVTQTPRYLIKTRGQQVTLSCSPISGHRSVSWYQQTPGQGLQFLFEYFSETQRNKGNFPGRFSGRQFSNSRSEMNVSTLELGDSALYLCASSYSRGAVEKLFFGSGTQLSVL.